This entry lists 8 T cell receptor beta chains sequenced from one sample in a study of T cell changes during pregnancy in multiple sclerosis (dated by TCRdb to between 2019 and 2020). Library preparation used the immunoSEQ multiplex PCR assay. TCRdb retrieved this table from immuneACCESS and kept in-frame rearrangements only. Not all clones are present; in checked studies, unresolved V genes account for under half, and no reason is known for the remainder. In all, the sample holds about 46,000 clones, and 75% to 95% of those were seen once. Around 9.2% of the sample is held by the ten biggest clonotypes. The sample in question was CD8+ T cells from peripheral blood mononuclear cells, obtained after pregnancy. All receptors derive from a female donor with multiple sclerosis, enrolled in a pregnancy study.

V is TRBV4-2 and J is TRBJ2-1; TRBD2 might be the D (5 bases). Germline CDR1 LGHNA, CDR2 YNFKEQ. The CDR3 is 15 amino acids. Trimming stripped 3 bases from V and 0 bases from J, with 9 bases between. CDR3 protein: CASSHGGSSYNEQFF. The CDR3 DNA follows: TGTGCCAGCAGCCATGGAGGAAGCTCCTACAATGAGCAGTTCTTC.

The genes are TRBV6-6 and TRBJ1-1, with D uncertain. From germline, CDR1 is MNHNY and CDR2 SVGAGI (reference sequence). The CDR3 is 12 residues long. V gave up 11 bases and J gave up 1 base, with 11 bases separating them. CDR3 protein: CASGEGNTEAFF. CDR3 nucleotides: TGTGCCTCGGGAGAGGGGAACACTGAAGCTTTCTTT.

The V gene is TRBV30, the J gene TRBJ1-1; D unresolved. V was shortened by 1 base and J by 3 bases, with 12 bases between the two germline ends. The germline V gene encodes CDR1 GTSNPN and CDR2 SVGIG (reference sequence). The CDR3 spans 14 residues. The chain's CDR3 is CAWSDGSPDTEAFF. CDR3 nucleotides: TGTGCCTGGAGTGACGGGTCTCCCGACACTGAAGCTTTCTTT.

The CDR3 bases are TGTGCCAGCAGCGACAGGACAGGGAGGGGTGCTGAAGCTTTCTTT. It yields the protein CASSDRTGRGAEAFF. The V call is TRBV9, the J call TRBJ1-1; 8 nucleotides agree with TRBD1. This CDR3 region has 15 residues. V lost 3 bases, J lost 6 bases, and 10 bases stayed unmatched. The germline V gene encodes CDR1 SGDLS and CDR2 YYNGEE.

The rearrangement joins TRBV6-1 to TRBJ2-3; 10 bases align to TRBD2. Germline CDR1 is MNHNS and CDR2 is SASEGT. The CDR3 covers 14 residues. Trimming took 6 bases from V and 5 from J; bases not matched to a gene: 5. The CDR3 here is CASRTLAGEDTQYF. In DNA, the CDR3 is TGTGCCAGCAGAACTCTAGCGGGAGAAGATACGCAGTATTTT.

V usage is TRBV7-2 and J usage is TRBJ1-2; TRBD1 might be the D (6 bases). The CDR3 is made up of 15 amino acids. V lost 5 bases and J lost 5, with 18 bases in between. Germline V gives CDR1 SGHTA, CDR2 FQGNSA. Here the CDR3 DNA reads TGTGCCAGCAGCCTAACAACCACAGGGAAGTATGGCTACACCTTC. Translation: CASSLTTTGKYGYTF. Based on the CDR3 plus reference TRBV7-2 and TRBJ1-2, the full variable domain is GAGVSQSPSNKVTEKGKDVELRCDPISGHTALYWYRQSLGQGLEFLIYFQGNSAPDKSGLPSDRFSAERTGGSVSTLTIQRTQQEDSAVYLCASSLTTTGKYGYTFGSGTRLTVV.

The chain couples TRBV30 to TRBJ1-2; a possible D gene is TRBD1 (6 bases). V was trimmed by 3 bases and J by 4 bases, leaving 12 bases between them. Germline-derived CDR1 and CDR2 are GTSNPN and SVGIG (reference sequence). CDR3 length: 13 amino acids. The DNA for the CDR3 is TGTGCCTGGAGCCCTACAGGGTCCTATGGCTACACCTTC. This sequence encodes CAWSPTGSYGYTF.

The count of this clone is one. V is TRBV5-6 and J is TRBJ2-3; 7 nucleotides match TRBD1. Germline CDR1 and CDR2: SGHDT and YYEEEE. The V and J ends lost 4 bases and 0 bases, in that order; junction bases with no gene match: 8. This CDR3 has 16 residues. CDR3 sequence (DNA): TGTGCCAGCAGCCAGACAGGGTTTTCGAGCACAGATACGCAGTATTTT. Translating gives CASSQTGFSSTDTQYF.